This T cell receptor beta chain was identified during a study of blood T cell repertoires in COVID-19. Study summary: Both acute and convalescent COVID-19 samples were obtained from the United States, Italy and Spain. The cDNA or gDNA used as material had been derived from T cells, B-cell-depleted T cells, or PBMCs.

Assay: immunoSEQ multiplex PCR; the TCRdb copy retains only in-frame clones and omits some. The sample lists about 140,000 clones; roughly 78% were seen once. The CDR3 covers 15 residues. The V and J ends lost 0 bases and 5 bases respectively, with 11 bases between them. Looked up from germline, CDR1 is SGHRS and CDR2 is YFSETQ. The chain couples TRBV5-1 to TRBJ2-2, with D maybe TRBD1 (5 bases). The source material was peripheral blood. The origin of this receptor is a man in his fifties or sixties with acute or convalescent COVID-19. In nucleotides, the CDR3 is TGCGCCAGCAGCTTGGTTCAAACAGGTACCGGGGAGCTGTTTTTT. Its translation is CASSLVQTGTGELFF.